Shown below are 8 T cell receptor beta chains from a single sample sequenced in a study of OX40 agonist ivuxolimab in advanced cancers. The assay was immunoSEQ multiplex PCR, and TCRdb's table has in-frame clones only and misses some. The sample consists of some 63,000 clones, roughly 89% of them appearing once. Sample: CD4+ or CD8+ T cells sorted from blood, taken in a trial of the OX40 agonist ivuxolimab. The receptors here all came from an adult with an advanced solid tumor such as melanoma, head and neck, liver or kidney cancer.

The chain employs TRBV5-4 and TRBJ2-3; D is ambiguous. The CDR3 spans 12 residues. Trimming cost V 2 bases and J 5 bases, with 6 bases left between them. Germline assignment: CDR1 SGHNT and CDR2 YYREEE (reference sequence). As DNA, the CDR3 is TGTGCCAGCAGCTTTACGGAAGATACGCAGTATTTT. The encoded protein is CASSFTEDTQYF.

The chain employs TRBV7-2 and TRBJ2-7; 9 positions match TRBD1. This CDR3 is 14 amino acids long. The germline gives CDR1 SGHTA, CDR2 FQGNSA. The J segment lost 3 bases and the V segment lost 1 base, leaving 1 base of the junction unmatched. The DNA of the CDR3 is TGTGCCAGCAGCTTAGGGGACAGGGTCTACGAGCAGTACTTC. The encoded protein is CASSLGDRVYEQYF.

This chain uses TRBV11-3 with TRBJ2-5; D ambiguous. The CDR3 consists of 12 residues. V gave up 2 bases and J gave up 5 bases, with 6 bases separating them. Germline V lookup: CDR1 SGHNT, CDR2 YENEEA. The CDR3 loop is CASSLSRETQYF. The DNA of the CDR3 is TGTGCCAGCAGCTTATCCAGGGAGACCCAGTACTTC.

The V call is TRBV28, the J call TRBJ1-2; the D is unclear. The CDR3 has 13 residues. Germline assignment: CDR1 MDHEN and CDR2 SYDVKM. The V gene lost 8 bases and the J gene lost 1 base, with 11 bases spanning the gap. This CDR3 reads CASFGGFNYGYTF. CDR3 in DNA: TGTGCCAGCTTTGGCGGTTTTAACTATGGCTACACCTTC.

Written as DNA, the CDR3 is TGCGCCAGCAGTGAGTCGGACAGGGATGCAACTAATGAAAAACTGTTTTTT. This codes for CASSESDRDATNEKLFF. The chain joins TRBV10-1 to TRBJ1-4; TRBD1 matches at 8 bases. The CDR3 spans 17 residues. Germline V gene sequence: CDR1 WNHNN, CDR2 SYGVQD (reference sequence). The V gene end was trimmed by 0 bases and the J gene end by 0 bases; junction bases not matched to a gene: 3.

The chain links TRBV14 to TRBJ1-5; 7 bases line up with TRBD1. The J segment lost 6 bases and the V segment lost 4 bases, leaving 24 bases of the junction unmatched. Per the germline V gene, CDR1 is SGHDN and CDR2 is FVKESK. The CDR3 covers 20 residues. The CDR3: CASSPRGIEDRELQCQPQHF. For the CDR3, the DNA is TGTGCCAGCAGCCCACGCGGAATCGAAGACAGGGAGTTGCAATGTCAGCCCCAGCATTTT.

V is TRBV6-5 and J is TRBJ1-2; weak D call: TRBD1 (5 bases). Germline loops: CDR1 MNHEY, CDR2 SVGAGI. Trimming shortened V by 2 bases and J by 7 bases, and 5 bases separated the two germline ends. This CDR3 region has 11 residues. CDR3 sequence (DNA): TGTGCCAGCAGTTACCAGGGTGGCTACACCTTC. This sequence encodes CASSYQGGYTF.

V gene TRBV4-3 combines with J gene TRBJ2-1, with D tentatively TRBD1 (6 bases). Germline loops: CDR1 LGHNA, CDR2 YSLEER. Trimming left V 4 bases short and J 8 bases short, with 21 bases between. This CDR3 region has 16 residues. The CDR3 loop reads CASSPQRGTSMDEQFF. The CDR3 DNA sequence: TGCGCCAGCAGCCCGCAGAGGGGGACCTCGATGGATGAGCAGTTCTTC.